The 20 T cell receptor beta chains below come from one sample, sequenced in a study of blood T cell repertoires in COVID-19. Libraries were prepared by immunoSEQ multiplex PCR; TCRdb keeps only in-frame clonotypes and omits some of them. This sample has more than 250,000 clones; roughly 88% occur once, and the top ten carry under 2.5%. The sample comprised PBMCs or T cells enriched from blood (not recorded which). These receptor sequences come from a man aged 25-45 years who had recovered from COVID-19.

As DNA, the CDR3 is TGTGCCAGCAGCTTAGCAGGTACAGAGACCCAGTACTTC. This gives the protein CASSLAGTETQYF. The gene calls are TRBV11-3 and TRBJ2-5; the D is unclear. This CDR3 region has 13 residues. Trimming removed 1 base at V and 4 bases at J, with 7 bases between. Germline loops: CDR1 SGHNT, CDR2 YENEEA.

The chain couples TRBV6-6 to TRBJ1-6; maybe TRBD1 (5 bases). Germline V gene data show CDR1 as MNHNY and CDR2 as SVGAGI (reference sequence). The CDR3 covers 17 residues. The germline V and J ends were trimmed by 5 bases and 5 bases, with 19 bases remaining between them. In DNA form, the CDR3 reads TGTGCCAGCAGTCCAAAGGAAAGGGAAGGGGATAATTCACCCCTCCACTTT. Residues: CASSPKEREGDNSPLHF.

This clone came up once. The V gene is TRBV7-9, the J gene TRBJ1-6, with D possibly TRBD1 on 6 matching bases. The CDR3 is made up of 13 amino acids. Trimming removed 4 bases from V and 8 bases from J, with 9 bases in between. CDR1 and CDR2 (germline): SEHNR, FQNEAQ (reference sequence). The CDR3 protein is CASSSGVYSPLHF. Written as DNA, the CDR3 is TGTGCCAGCAGCTCAGGGGTTTATTCACCCCTCCACTTT.

V and J are TRBV10-3 and TRBJ2-1, with D perhaps TRBD1 (7 bases). The V end lost 8 bases, the J end lost 3 bases, and 11 bases lay between the germline ends. The CDR3 is made up of 13 amino acids. Germline V lookup: CDR1 ENHRY, CDR2 SYGVKD. This CDR3 reads CAIQGGDYNEQFF. CDR3 nucleotide sequence: TGTGCCATCCAGGGGGGTGACTACAATGAGCAGTTCTTC.

V gene TRBV9 combines with J gene TRBJ2-7; a weak D match, TRBD2 (5 bases). Germline lookup yields CDR1 SGDLS and CDR2 YYNGEE. This CDR3 region has 15 residues. V was cut by 0 bases and J by 9 bases, with 19 bases left in between. The CDR3 nucleotides read TGTGCCAGCAGCGTAGGGAATAGCGTCGTTTCAGGGCAGTACTTC. Translating gives CASSVGNSVVSGQYF.

The V call is TRBV5-1, the J call TRBJ1-6; D possibly corresponds to TRBD1 (6 bases). Germline V gene sequence: CDR1 SGHRS, CDR2 YFSETQ. V lost 4 bases to trimming and J lost 14 bases, with 22 bases between them. The CDR3 loop spans 15 amino acids. The CDR3 here is CASSDGGGPGATLHF. CDR3 DNA sequence: TGCGCCAGCAGCGACGGGGGGGGCCCCGGCGCAACCCTCCACTTT.

The V call is TRBV7-2, the J call TRBJ1-6; 8 bases are a match to TRBD1. The CDR3 extends over 14 amino acids. J lost 7 bases, V lost 3 bases, and 2 bases had no gene match. CDR1 SGHTA and CDR2 FQGNSA come from the germline V gene. The CDR3 nucleotides read TGTGCCAGCAGCTTGGGACAGGTGAATTCACCCCTCCACTTT. Amino acids: CASSLGQVNSPLHF.

The chain employs TRBV4-1 and TRBJ1-2; 7 nucleotides match TRBD1. Trimming cost V 1 base and J 7 bases; bases outside gene matches: 18. Germline loops: CDR1 MGHRA, CDR2 YSYEKL. The CDR3 extends over 18 amino acids. Here the CDR3 DNA reads TGCGCCAGCAGCCAAGCCCTCCTAGACCGACAGGGAGAGCTTGGCTACACCTTC. It specifies CASSQALLDRQGELGYTF.

This sequence joins TRBV2 and TRBJ2-1; no firm D call. CDR3 length: 12 residues. Trimming stripped 5 bases from V and 8 bases from J, with 10 bases between. Germline V gene lookup returns CDR1 SNHLY and CDR2 FYNNEI. The CDR3: CASSLTQDEQFF. The DNA for the CDR3 is TGTGCCAGCAGTCTTACTCAGGATGAGCAGTTCTTC.

This clone was picked up a small number of times. The chain carries TRBV7-9 and TRBJ1-5; 8 bases are a match to TRBD1. CDR1 is SEHNR and CDR2 is FQNEAQ in the germline V gene (reference sequence). This CDR3 comprises 15 residues. The ends lost 1 base at V and 10 bases at J; junction bases unmatched: 9. The CDR3 is CASSLGDRGDRPQHF. The CDR3 nucleotides read TGTGCCAGCAGCTTAGGCGACAGGGGAGATCGACCCCAGCATTTT.

This clone was observed at least ten times. This chain joins TRBV15 and TRBJ1-2; D is undetermined. This CDR3 has 14 amino acids. Germline values: CDR1 LNHNV, CDR2 YYDKDF (reference sequence). Trimming pared 6 bases from V and 8 bases from J, leaving 19 bases between. Here the CDR3 DNA reads TGTGCCACCAGAGAACGGACTACCTATGGAGGCTACACCTTC. It is translated as CATRERTTYGGYTF.

CDR3 DNA: TGTGCCAGCAGCTTCACGACAGTGATGAACACTGAAGCTTTCTTT. This translates into CASSFTTVMNTEAFF. The gene calls are TRBV7-8 and TRBJ1-1; D is perhaps TRBD1 (5 bases). CDR3 length equals 15 residues. With 3 bases removed from V and 0 bases from J, the gap between germline ends came to 11 bases. CDR1 and CDR2 (germline): SGHVS, FQNEAQ.

For the CDR3, the DNA is TGTGCCAGCAGTCTAGGAACAGGGGGACCCATCCGGGAGCTGTTTTTT. It specifies CASSLGTGGPIRELFF. This chain connects TRBV27 to TRBJ2-2, with 8 bases aligning to TRBD1. CDR1 is MNHEY and CDR2 is SMNVEV in the germline V gene (reference sequence). CDR3 length: 16 residues. Germline trimming cut 5 bases from V and 9 bases from J; bases unmatched to any gene: 14.

The gene calls are TRBV12-3 or TRBV12-4 and TRBJ1-4; D gene ambiguous. V shed 1 base and J shed 8 bases, with 8 bases lying between them. This CDR3 region has 13 residues. The CDR3 DNA reads as TGTGCCAGCAGTTTAGGGGGAGGAGAAAAACTGTTTTTT. Translating gives CASSLGGGEKLFF.

The chain carries TRBV30 and TRBJ1-2, with TRBD1 as a possible D gene (5 bases). Germline V CDR1 and CDR2: GTSNPN, SVGIG (reference sequence). With 6 bases removed from V and 8 bases from J, the gap between germline ends came to 10 bases. The CDR3 contains 10 residues. The CDR3 loop reads CACPGFGYTF. The CDR3 DNA follows: TGTGCCTGCCCAGGGTTCGGCTACACCTTC.

The chain carries TRBV19 and TRBJ2-7; D gene ambiguous. Germline V lookup: CDR1 LNHDA, CDR2 SQIVND (reference sequence). The V gene lost 5 bases and the J gene lost 0 bases, with 14 bases spanning the gap. This CDR3 region has 15 residues. The CDR3 spells CASSPWVRSSYEQYF. CDR3 nucleotide sequence: TGTGCCAGTAGTCCCTGGGTAAGGAGCTCCTACGAGCAGTACTTC.

V usage is TRBV29-1 and J usage is TRBJ2-6; D is perhaps TRBD1 (5 bases). The germline V gene has CDR1 SQVTM and CDR2 ANQGSEA. The length of the CDR3 is 15 residues. V dropped 6 bases and J dropped 4 bases, with 16 bases sitting between them. The CDR3 protein is CSVHDSPRGANVLTF. DNA of the CDR3: TGCAGCGTACATGACAGCCCTAGGGGGGCCAACGTCCTGACTTTC.

This chain joins TRBV5-5 and TRBJ2-7, with D tentatively TRBD2 (6 bases). The CDR3 length is 16 residues. In germline, CDR1 is SGHKS, CDR2 YYEKEE (reference sequence). Trimming pared 0 bases from V and 4 bases from J, leaving 17 bases between. DNA of the CDR3: TGTGCCAGCAGCTTGGCGGACCTGGGAGGATCGTACGAGCAGTACTTC. This sequence encodes CASSLADLGGSYEQYF.

In its sample, this clone was seen once. This chain links TRBV5-1 with TRBJ1-1; 9 bases agree with TRBD1. This CDR3 has 18 residues. V lost 4 bases to trimming and J lost 3 bases; unmatched junction nucleotides: 16. Germline values: CDR1 SGHRS, CDR2 YFSETQ. The CDR3: CASSHNSDRGPRYTEAFF. The CDR3 nucleotides are TGCGCCAGCAGCCACAACTCGGACAGGGGACCGCGGTACACTGAAGCTTTCTTT.

The chain has TRBV11-2 and TRBJ1-2, with 8 bases aligning to TRBD1. Germline V gives CDR1 SGHAT, CDR2 FQNNGV. CDR3 length: 15 residues. V gave up 4 bases and J gave up 1 base; unmatched junction bases: 5. DNA of the CDR3: TGTGCCAGCAGCTCTACAGGGGGAGATAACTATGGCTACACCTTC. Translating gives CASSSTGGDNYGYTF.